The source of this TCR beta chain is a study of T cell responses to AZD1222 COVID-19 vaccine. Study-wide results and caveats: The donor group comprised mostly white British people and more females; the analysis possibly underestimated clonal diversity. Seropositive status at baseline applied to only five to seven AZD1222 recipients. Targets within unmutated variant regions were reportedly found for nearly half of spike-specific TCRs.

V lost 3 bases to trimming and J lost 2 bases, with 8 bases between them. This CDR3 has 14 amino acids. From germline, CDR1 is MDHEN and CDR2 SYDVKM. In its sample, this clone was seen once. Its matching antigen is unknown. Clones were sequenced by immunoSEQ multiplex PCR, and TCRdb holds only the in-frame ones, with some missing. The repertoire includes 100,000 to 120,000 clones, 88% of them detected once, and around 8.4% sits in the top ten. Sequenced material: peripheral blood, taken on day 0 of AZD1222 vaccination. This clonotype originated in an adult in good health. V usage is TRBV28 and J usage is TRBJ2-1; possible D gene TRBD1, 6 bases. CDR3 loop: CASSFRDTYNEQFF. CDR3 DNA sequence: TGTGCCAGCAGTTTCCGGGACACCTACAATGAGCAGTTCTTC.